The next 4 T cell receptor beta chains were all read from a single sample in a study of Ad26.COV2.S vaccination and SARS-CoV-2 variants. Treatment meaning: roughly 19 received Ad26.COV2.S at low or high dose, single or two shots; five or six received placebo; per-sample allocation not given. Sampling occurred on day 63 after the first vaccine or placebo injection. TCRdb's table, derived via immunoSEQ multiplex PCR, lists solely in-frame clones and lacks some. The repertoire holds approximately 420,000 clones, around nine tenths seen once, with about 3.6% in the top ten. Sequenced here: peripheral blood, sampled in a trial of Ad26.COV2.S vaccine versus placebo. These receptors originate from a person between 18 and 59 years old who received the Ad26.COV2.S COVID-19 vaccine or a placebo.

A few counts support this clone. This chain joins TRBV6-4 and TRBJ2-3; 7 bases match TRBD2. J was trimmed by 4 bases and V by 5 bases; bases with no gene match: 9. Per germline, CDR1 MRHNA and CDR2 SNTAGT. The CDR3 sequence is 15 residues long. CDR3 loop: CASSSSTSSPDTQYF. The CDR3 DNA reads as TGTGCCAGCAGTTCGTCGACTAGCTCCCCAGATACGCAGTATTTT.

The rearrangement joins TRBV2 to TRBJ1-3; no clear D gene. This CDR3 comprises 15 residues. V shed 1 base and J shed 0 bases, with 7 bases lying between them. CDR1 SNHLY and CDR2 FYNNEI come from the germline V gene. The CDR3 protein is CASSEEPYSGNTIYF. CDR3 nucleotide sequence: TGTGCCAGCAGTGAAGAACCCTACTCTGGAAACACCATATATTTT.

This clone was seen just once. This chain uses TRBV7-2 with TRBJ1-5, with TRBD1 matching 10 bases. This CDR3 spans 16 amino acids. V lost 1 base and J lost 6; bases outside the gene matches: 6. Germline-derived CDR1 and CDR2 are SGHTA and FQGNSA. DNA of the CDR3: TGTGCCAGCAGCTTAGGGGGGACAGGGGTAACTCAGCCCCAGCATTTT. This codes for CASSLGGTGVTQPQHF. Using reference TRBV7-2 and TRBJ1-5 for the parts outside the CDR3, the full variable domain is GAGVSQSPSNKVTEKGKDVELRCDPISGHTALYWYRQSLGQGLEFLIYFQGNSAPDKSGLPSDRFSAERTGGSVSTLTIQRTQQEDSAVYLCASSLGGTGVTQPQHFGDGTRLSIL.

The DNA of the CDR3 is TGTGCCAGCAGTTGGCGGACAGGGTTCGAGCAGTACTTC. It codes for CASSWRTGFEQYF. V gene TRBV28 combines with J gene TRBJ2-7; the match to TRBD1 covers 8 bases. Germline V lookup: CDR1 MDHEN, CDR2 SYDVKM. V lost 4 bases, J lost 6 bases, and 5 bases stayed unmatched. CDR3 length: 13 amino acids.